Shown below are 8 T cell receptor beta chains from a single sample sequenced in a study of T-cell memory formation after mild COVID-19. TCRdb fed the 5' RACE reads into MiXCR, producing one record per CDR3 protein. The repertoire has 450,000 or so distinct CDR3 sequences, roughly 25% of them found once; the top ten carry approximately 13%. Sequenced material: PBMCs or a T cell subset sorted from them (not recorded which). These receptors originate from an adult woman who had mild COVID-19 (a few samples of this study predate the infection). Cell type and time point are not known.

The chain employs TRBV7-2 and TRBJ2-7; no clear D. Germline V lookup: CDR1 SGHTA, CDR2 FQGNSA. V was trimmed by 1 base and J by 3 bases, leaving 16 bases between them. The CDR3 is made up of 16 amino acids. The CDR3, as DNA: TGTGCCAGCAGCTTAGGGTTCTACAACTCTAACTACGAGCAGTACTTC. Its protein product is CASSLGFYNSNYEQYF.

The genes are TRBV5-1 and TRBJ2-3; 7 bases are a match to TRBD2. Germline V lookup: CDR1 SGHRS, CDR2 YFSETQ. Trimming at V came to 4 bases and at J to 12 bases, leaving 2 bases not matched to a gene. This CDR3 region has 10 residues. The CDR3 sequence: CASSGRDQYF. CDR3 DNA: TGCGCCAGCAGCGGGAGGGACCAGTATTTT. Variable domain in full (rest from reference TRBV5-1 and TRBJ2-3): KAGVTQTPRYLIKTRGQQVTLSCSPISGHRSVSWYQQTPGQGLQFLFEYFSETQRNKGNFPGRFSGRQFSNSRSEMNVSTLELGDSALYLCASSGRDQYFGPGTRLTVL.

The V gene is TRBV12-3 or TRBV12-4, the J gene TRBJ2-3; no clear D gene. The CDR3 extends over 16 amino acids. Trimming removed 7 bases from V and 0 bases from J, with 17 bases in between. CDR3 DNA: TGTGCCAGCACCCTGAACCGTGTAACTAGCACAGATACGCAGTATTTT. Translating it yields CASTLNRVTSTDTQYF.

This clonotype was recorded a few times. CDR3 coding DNA: TGTGCCAGCAGCTCAGCTAGGAGACAGGGAAGGAGTGAAAAACTGTTTTTT. This sequence encodes CASSSARRQGRSEKLFF. The chain uses TRBV7-9 and TRBJ1-4; 7 nucleotides agree with TRBD1. V lost 4 bases to trimming and J lost 7 bases; unmatched junction nucleotides: 15. CDR3 size: 17 residues. Germline V gives CDR1 SEHNR, CDR2 FQNEAQ (reference sequence).

The chain uses TRBV4-3 and TRBJ2-3; TRBD2 matches 7 bases. V lost 1 base, J lost 0 bases, and 10 bases stayed unmatched. There are 18 residues in the CDR3. CDR1 is LGHNA, CDR2 YSLEER, per germline. In nucleotides, the CDR3 is TGCGCCAGCAGCCAAGGTTGGATAGCGGGCGTTAGCACAGATACGCAGTATTTT. Amino acid sequence: CASSQGWIAGVSTDTQYF.

CDR3 region: CASRTDSIYTF. The CDR3 nucleotides read TGTGCCAGCAGGACGGACAGTATCTACACCTTC. The chain has TRBV2 and TRBJ1-2, with D perhaps TRBD1 (6 bases). The germline CDR1 and CDR2 sequences are SNHLY and FYNNEI. The CDR3 sequence is 11 residues long. Trimming pared 6 bases from V and 10 bases from J, leaving 12 bases between.

The chain links TRBV5-1 to TRBJ2-5; D possibly matches TRBD1 or TRBD2 (5 bases each). Germline CDR1 is SGHRS and CDR2 is YFSETQ. V lost 0 bases to trimming and J lost 1 base, with 7 bases between them. The CDR3 extends over 14 amino acids. CDR3 in amino acids: CASSLVGPQETQYF. In nucleotides, the CDR3 is TGCGCCAGCAGCTTGGTGGGACCCCAAGAGACCCAGTACTTC.

The CDR3 DNA reads as TGTGCCAGCAGCGCCGGACAGGGAATTCGCGAGCAGTACTTC. This translates into CASSAGQGIREQYF. The rearrangement joins TRBV11-2 to TRBJ2-7; 8 bases line up with TRBD1. Germline values: CDR1 SGHAT, CDR2 FQNNGV. Trimming took 5 bases from V and 6 from J; bases not matched to a gene: 9. The CDR3 is made up of 14 amino acids. Complete variable domain (other parts from reference TRBV11-2 and TRBJ2-7): EAGVAQSPRYKIIEKRQSVAFWCNPISGHATLYWYQQILGQGPKLLIQFQNNGVVDDSQLPKDRFSAERLKGVDSTLKIQPAKLEDSAVYLCASSAGQGIREQYFGPGTRLTVT.